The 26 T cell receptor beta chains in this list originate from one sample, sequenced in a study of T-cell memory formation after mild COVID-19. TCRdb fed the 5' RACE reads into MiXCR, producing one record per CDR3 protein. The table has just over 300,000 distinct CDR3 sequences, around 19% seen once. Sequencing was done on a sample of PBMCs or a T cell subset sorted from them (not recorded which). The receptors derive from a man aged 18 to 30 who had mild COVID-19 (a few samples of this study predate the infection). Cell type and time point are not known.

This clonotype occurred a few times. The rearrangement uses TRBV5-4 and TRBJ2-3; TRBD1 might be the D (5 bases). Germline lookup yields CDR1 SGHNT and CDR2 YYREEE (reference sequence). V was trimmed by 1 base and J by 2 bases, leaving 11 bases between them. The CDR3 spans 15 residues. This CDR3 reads CASSLWQGNTDTQYF. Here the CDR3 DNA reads TGTGCCAGCAGCTTGTGGCAGGGCAACACAGATACGCAGTATTTT.

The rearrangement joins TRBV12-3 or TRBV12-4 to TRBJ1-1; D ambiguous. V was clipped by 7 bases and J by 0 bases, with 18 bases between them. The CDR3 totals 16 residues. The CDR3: CASTQEGLGMNTEAFF. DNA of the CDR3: TGTGCCAGCACCCAGGAGGGTCTAGGGATGAACACTGAAGCTTTCTTT.

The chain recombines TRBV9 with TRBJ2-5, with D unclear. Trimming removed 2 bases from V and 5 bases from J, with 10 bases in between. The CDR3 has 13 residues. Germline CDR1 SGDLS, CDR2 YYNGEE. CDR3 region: CASSVDAYETQYF. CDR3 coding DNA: TGTGCCAGCAGCGTTGACGCGTATGAGACCCAGTACTTC.

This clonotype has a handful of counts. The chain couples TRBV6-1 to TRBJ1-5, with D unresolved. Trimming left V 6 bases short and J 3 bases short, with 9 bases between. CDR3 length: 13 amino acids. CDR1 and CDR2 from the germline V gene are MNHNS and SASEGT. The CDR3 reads CASREQPNQPQHF. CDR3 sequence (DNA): TGTGCCAGCAGAGAACAGCCCAATCAGCCCCAGCATTTT.

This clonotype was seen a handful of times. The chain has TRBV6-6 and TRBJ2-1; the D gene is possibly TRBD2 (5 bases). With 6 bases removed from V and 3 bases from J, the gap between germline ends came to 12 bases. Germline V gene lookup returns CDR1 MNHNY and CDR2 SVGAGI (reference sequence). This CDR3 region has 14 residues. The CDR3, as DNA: TGTGCCAGCAGGCTGGACGGACTCTACAATGAGCAGTTCTTC. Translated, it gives CASRLDGLYNEQFF.

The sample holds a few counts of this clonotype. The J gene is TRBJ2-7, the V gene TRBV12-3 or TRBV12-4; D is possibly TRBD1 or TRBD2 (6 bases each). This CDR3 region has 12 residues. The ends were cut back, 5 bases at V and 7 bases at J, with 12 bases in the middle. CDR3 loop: CASSLTGREQYV. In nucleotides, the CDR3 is TGTGCCAGCAGTCTCACAGGGAGGGAGCAGTACGTC.

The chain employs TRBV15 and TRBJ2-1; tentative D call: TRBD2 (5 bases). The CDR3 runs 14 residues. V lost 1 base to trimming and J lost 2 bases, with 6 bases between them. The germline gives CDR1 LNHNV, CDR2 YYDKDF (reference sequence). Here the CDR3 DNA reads TGTGCCACCAGCAGAGGGACTCCCTACAATGAGCAGTTCTTC. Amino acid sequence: CATSRGTPYNEQFF.

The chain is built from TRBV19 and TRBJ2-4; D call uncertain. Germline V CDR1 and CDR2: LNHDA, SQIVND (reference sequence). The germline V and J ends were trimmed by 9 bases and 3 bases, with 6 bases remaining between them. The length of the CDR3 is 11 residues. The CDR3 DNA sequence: TGTGCCAGCGGCCTCAAAAACATTCAGTACTTC. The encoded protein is CASGLKNIQYF.

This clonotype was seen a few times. As DNA, the CDR3 is TGCGCCAGCAGCTCTCCGACTAGCGGATACACAGATACGCAGTATTTT. This encodes CASSSPTSGYTDTQYF. This sequence joins TRBV5-1 and TRBJ2-3, with 9 positions matching TRBD2. V lost 3 bases to trimming and J lost 2 bases; unmatched junction nucleotides: 7. Per germline, CDR1 SGHRS and CDR2 YFSETQ. The CDR3 is 16 amino acids.

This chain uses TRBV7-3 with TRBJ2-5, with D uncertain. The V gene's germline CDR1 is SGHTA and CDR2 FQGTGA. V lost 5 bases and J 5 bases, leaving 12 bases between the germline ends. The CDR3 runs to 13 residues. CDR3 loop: CASSPNNKETQYF. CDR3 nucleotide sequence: TGTGCCAGCAGCCCGAACAACAAGGAGACCCAGTACTTC.

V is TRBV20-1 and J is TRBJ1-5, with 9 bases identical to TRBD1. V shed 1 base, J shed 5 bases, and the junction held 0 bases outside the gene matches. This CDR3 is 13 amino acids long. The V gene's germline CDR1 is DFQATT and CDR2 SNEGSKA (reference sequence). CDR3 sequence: CSARGTGDQPQHF. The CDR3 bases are TGCAGTGCTAGAGGGACAGGGGATCAGCCCCAGCATTTT.

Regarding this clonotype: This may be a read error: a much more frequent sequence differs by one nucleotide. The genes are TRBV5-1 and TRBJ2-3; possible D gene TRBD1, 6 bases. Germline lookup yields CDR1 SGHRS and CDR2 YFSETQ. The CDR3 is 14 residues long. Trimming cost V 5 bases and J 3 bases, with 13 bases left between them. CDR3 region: CASRPSQGTDTQYF. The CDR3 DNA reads TGCGCCAGCAGGCCTTCCCAGGGGACAGATACGCAGTATTTT. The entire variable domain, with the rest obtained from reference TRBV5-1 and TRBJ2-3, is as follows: KAGVTQTPRYLIKTRGQQVTLSCSPISGHRSVSWYQQTPGQGLQFLFEYFSETQRNKGNFPGRFSGRQFSNSRSEMNVSTLELGDSALYLCASRPSQGTDTQYFGPGTRLTVL.

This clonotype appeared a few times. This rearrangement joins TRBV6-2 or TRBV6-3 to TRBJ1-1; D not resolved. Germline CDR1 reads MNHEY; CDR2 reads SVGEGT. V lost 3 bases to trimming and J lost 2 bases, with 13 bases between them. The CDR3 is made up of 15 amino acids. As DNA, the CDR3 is TGTGCCAGCAGTTATCAGACGAGGACTAACACTGAAGCTTTCTTT. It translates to CASSYQTRTNTEAFF.

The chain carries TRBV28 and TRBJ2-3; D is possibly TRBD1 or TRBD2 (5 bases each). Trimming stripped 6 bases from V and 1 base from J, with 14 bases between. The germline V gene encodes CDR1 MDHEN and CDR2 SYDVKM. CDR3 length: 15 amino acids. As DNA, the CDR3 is TGTGCCAGCAGCACCGGTGGGGGAGGCACAGATACGCAGTATTTT. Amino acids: CASSTGGGGTDTQYF.

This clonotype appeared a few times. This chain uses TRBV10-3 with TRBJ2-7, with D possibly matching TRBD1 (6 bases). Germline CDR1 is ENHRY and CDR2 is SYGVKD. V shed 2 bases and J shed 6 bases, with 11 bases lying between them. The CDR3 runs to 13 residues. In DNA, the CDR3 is TGTGCCATCAGTGAGCACGAGGGGGTCGAGCAGTACTTC. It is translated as CAISEHEGVEQYF.

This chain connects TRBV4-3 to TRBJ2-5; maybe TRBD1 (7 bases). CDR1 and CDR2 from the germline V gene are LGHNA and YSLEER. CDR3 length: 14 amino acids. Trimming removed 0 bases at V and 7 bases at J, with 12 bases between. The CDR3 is CASSQEGTAGTQYF. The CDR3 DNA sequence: TGCGCCAGCAGCCAAGAAGGGACAGCGGGGACCCAGTACTTC.

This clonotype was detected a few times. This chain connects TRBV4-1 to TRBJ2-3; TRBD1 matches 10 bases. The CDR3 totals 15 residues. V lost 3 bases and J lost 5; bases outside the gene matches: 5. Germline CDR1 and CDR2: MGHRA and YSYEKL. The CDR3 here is CASSQMDRGGDTQYF. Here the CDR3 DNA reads TGCGCCAGCAGCCAGATGGACAGGGGGGGAGATACGCAGTATTTT.

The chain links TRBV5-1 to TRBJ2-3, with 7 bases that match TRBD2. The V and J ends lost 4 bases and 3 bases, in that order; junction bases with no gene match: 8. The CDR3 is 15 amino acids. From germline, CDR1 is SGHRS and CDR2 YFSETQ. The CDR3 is CASSRQLLATDTQYF. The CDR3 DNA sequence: TGCGCCAGCAGCAGGCAGCTACTAGCGACAGATACGCAGTATTTT. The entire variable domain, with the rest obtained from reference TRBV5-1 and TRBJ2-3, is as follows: KAGVTQTPRYLIKTRGQQVTLSCSPISGHRSVSWYQQTPGQGLQFLFEYFSETQRNKGNFPGRFSGRQFSNSRSEMNVSTLELGDSALYLCASSRQLLATDTQYFGPGTRLTVL.

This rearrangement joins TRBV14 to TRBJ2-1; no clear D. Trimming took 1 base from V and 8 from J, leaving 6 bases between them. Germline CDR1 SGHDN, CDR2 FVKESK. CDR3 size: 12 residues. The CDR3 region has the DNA TGTGCCAGCAGCCAAGCCAACTATGAGCAGTTCTTC. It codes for CASSQANYEQFF.

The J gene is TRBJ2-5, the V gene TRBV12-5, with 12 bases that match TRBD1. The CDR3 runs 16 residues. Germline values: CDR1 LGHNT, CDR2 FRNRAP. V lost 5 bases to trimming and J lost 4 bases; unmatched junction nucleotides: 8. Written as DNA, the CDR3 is TGTGCTAGTGGTCCGACTGGGGGACAGGGGGCAGAGACCCAGTACTTC. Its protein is CASGPTGGQGAETQYF. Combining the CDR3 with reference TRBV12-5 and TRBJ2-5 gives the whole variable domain DARVTQTPRHKVTEMGQEVTMRCQPILGHNTVFWYRQTMMQGLELLAYFRNRAPLDDSGMPKDRFSAEMPDATLATLKIQPSEPRDSAVYFCASGPTGGQGAETQYFGPGTRLLVL.

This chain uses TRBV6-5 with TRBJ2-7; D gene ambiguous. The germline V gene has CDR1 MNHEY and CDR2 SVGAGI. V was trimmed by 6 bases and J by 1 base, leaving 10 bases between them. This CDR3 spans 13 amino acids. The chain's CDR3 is CASRNRESYEQYF. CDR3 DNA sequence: TGTGCCAGCAGAAACAGAGAGTCCTACGAGCAGTACTTC.

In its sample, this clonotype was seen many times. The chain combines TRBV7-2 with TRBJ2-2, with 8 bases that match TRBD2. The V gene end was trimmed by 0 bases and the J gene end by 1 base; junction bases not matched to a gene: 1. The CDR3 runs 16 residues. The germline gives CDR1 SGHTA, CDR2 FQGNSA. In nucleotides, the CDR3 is TGTGCCAGCAGCTTAGCCCTAGCGGGGAACACCGGGGAGCTGTTTTTT. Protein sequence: CASSLALAGNTGELFF.

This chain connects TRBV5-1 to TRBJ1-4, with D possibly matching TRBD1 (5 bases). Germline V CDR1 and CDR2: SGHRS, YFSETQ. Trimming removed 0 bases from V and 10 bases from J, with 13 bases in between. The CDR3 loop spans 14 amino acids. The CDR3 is CASSLVGREGKLFF. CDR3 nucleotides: TGCGCCAGCAGCTTGGTCGGCAGGGAAGGAAAACTGTTTTTT.

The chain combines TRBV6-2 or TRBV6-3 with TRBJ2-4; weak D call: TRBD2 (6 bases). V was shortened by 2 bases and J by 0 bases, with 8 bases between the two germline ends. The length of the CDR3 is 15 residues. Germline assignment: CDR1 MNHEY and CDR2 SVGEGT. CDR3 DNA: TGTGCCAGCAGTTACGAGGGACTAGCCAAAAACATTCAGTACTTC. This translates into CASSYEGLAKNIQYF.

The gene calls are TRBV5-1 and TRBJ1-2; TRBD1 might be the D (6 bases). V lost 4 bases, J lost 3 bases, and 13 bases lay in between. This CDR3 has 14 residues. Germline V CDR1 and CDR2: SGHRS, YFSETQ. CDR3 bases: TGCGCCAGCAGCCCAGGGGACACCTACTATGGCTACACCTTC. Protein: CASSPGDTYYGYTF.

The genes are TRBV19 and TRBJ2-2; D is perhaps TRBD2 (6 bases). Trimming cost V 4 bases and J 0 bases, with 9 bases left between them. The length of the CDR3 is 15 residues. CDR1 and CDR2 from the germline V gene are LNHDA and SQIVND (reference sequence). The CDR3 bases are TGTGCCAGTAGTAGCGGGATCGCGAACACCGGGGAGCTGTTTTTT. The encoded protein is CASSSGIANTGELFF.